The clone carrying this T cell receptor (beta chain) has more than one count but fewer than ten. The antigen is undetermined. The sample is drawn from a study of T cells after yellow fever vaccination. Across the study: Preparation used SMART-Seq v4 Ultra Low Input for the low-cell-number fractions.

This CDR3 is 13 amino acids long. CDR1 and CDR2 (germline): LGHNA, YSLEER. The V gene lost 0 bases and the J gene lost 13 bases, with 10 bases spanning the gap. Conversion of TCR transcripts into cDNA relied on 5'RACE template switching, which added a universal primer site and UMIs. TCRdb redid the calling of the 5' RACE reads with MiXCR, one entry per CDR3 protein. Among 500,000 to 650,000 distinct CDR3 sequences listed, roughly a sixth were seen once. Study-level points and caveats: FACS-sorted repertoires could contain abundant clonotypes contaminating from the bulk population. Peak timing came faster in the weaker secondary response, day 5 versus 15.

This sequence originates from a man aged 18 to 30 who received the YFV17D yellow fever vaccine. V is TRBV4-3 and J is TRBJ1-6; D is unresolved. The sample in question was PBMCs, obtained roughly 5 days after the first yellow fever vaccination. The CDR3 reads CASSQENGPPLHF. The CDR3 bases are TGCGCCAGCAGCCAAGAAAACGGGCCCCCCCTCCACTTT.